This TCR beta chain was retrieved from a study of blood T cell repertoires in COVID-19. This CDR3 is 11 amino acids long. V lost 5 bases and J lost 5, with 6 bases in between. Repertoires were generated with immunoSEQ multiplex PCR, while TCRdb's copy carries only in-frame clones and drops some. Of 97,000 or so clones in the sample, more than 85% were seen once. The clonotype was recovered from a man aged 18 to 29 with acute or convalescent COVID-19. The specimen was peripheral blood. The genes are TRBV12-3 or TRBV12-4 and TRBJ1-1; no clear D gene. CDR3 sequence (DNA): TGTGCCAGCAGTACGGGGACTGAAGCTTTCTTT. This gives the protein CASSTGTEAFF.